Listed below are T cell receptor beta chains from one sample, sequenced in a study of T cell repertoires in cytomegalovirus infection. TCRdb reanalysed the reads using MiXCR and keeps one entry per CDR3 protein. The table includes around 290,000 distinct CDR3 sequences, more than 20% detected once. The sequenced material came from PBMCs. The receptors come from a human donor in good health (CMV status not recorded). Some clones in this sample may be carry-over from other donors' samples. CDR3s include the opening cysteine and the closing phenylalanine or tryptophan. D genes are given only for firm matches. Expanded clones are given a class, and other clones once, few, many or no size at all.

>TRBJ1-4|TRBV7-9|TRBD1|NA
CASSLSTGDEKLFF
TGTGCCAGCAGCTTGTCGACAGGGGACGAAAAACTGTTTTTT
>TRBJ1-1|TRBV7-9|NA|NA
CASSQQINTEAFF
TGTGCCAGCAGTCAACAGATAAACACTGAAGCTTTCTTT
>TRBJ1-6|TRBV28|NA|NA
CASSFSTSYNSPLHF
TGTGCCAGCAGTTTTTCGACGAGCTATAATTCACCCCTCCACTTT
>TRBJ2-5|TRBV20-1|NA|once
CSARNEGIVAQYF
TGCAGTGCGCGGAACGAAGGTATCGTGGCCCAGTACTTC
>TRBJ2-7|TRBV27|NA|NA
CASSSLSGSYEQYF
TGTGCCAGCAGTTCGTTAAGTGGCAGCTACGAGCAGTACTTC
>TRBJ2-3|TRBV6-2/TRBV6-3|NA|NA
CASSYSSGSTDTQYF
TGTGCCAGCAGTTACTCGTCCGGTAGCACAGATACGCAGTATTTT
>TRBJ1-1|TRBV20-1|TRBD1|NA
CSAATGQGGTEAFF
TGCAGTGCTGCAACCGGACAGGGTGGCACTGAAGCTTTCTTT
>TRBJ2-1|TRBV30|NA|NA
CAWSRGSVNEQFF
TGTGCCTGGTCCCGGGGCTCGGTCAATGAGCAGTTCTTC
>TRBJ2-7|TRBV6-5|TRBD1|few
CASSTGTEAYEQYF
TGTGCCAGCAGTACCGGGACAGAGGCCTACGAGCAGTACTTC
>TRBJ2-7|TRBV7-2|TRBD1|many
CASSLRQGTYEQYF
TGTGCCAGCAGCTTAAGACAGGGTACCTACGAGCAGTACTTC
>TRBJ1-2|TRBV7-8|NA|many
CASSTIPGVLRGYTF
TGTGCCAGCAGCACAATCCCCGGGGTCCTGAGGGGCTACACCTTC
>TRBJ2-1|TRBV5-4|NA|NA
CASSFGSGTGEQFF
TGTGCCAGCAGCTTCGGTAGCGGGACAGGTGAGCAGTTCTTC
>TRBJ2-5|TRBV7-2|NA|many
CASSLALVPETQYF
TGTGCCAGCAGCTTGGCCCTAGTCCCGGAGACCCAGTACTTC
>TRBJ2-5|TRBV12-3/TRBV12-4|NA|many
CASGYGAGRDQYF
TGTGCCAGCGGCTATGGGGCAGGACGGGACCAGTACTTC
>TRBJ2-5|TRBV12-3/TRBV12-4|NA|NA
CASSFPDGETQYF
TGTGCCAGCAGTTTTCCTGACGGAGAGACCCAGTACTTC
>TRBJ2-3|TRBV7-6|NA|few
CASSTLDGDTQYF
TGTGCTAGCAGCACCTTGGACGGAGATACGCAGTATTTT
>TRBJ2-7|TRBV10-3|NA|few
CAISESELYSYEQYF
TGTGCCATCAGTGAGTCAGAGCTTTACTCCTACGAGCAGTACTTC
>TRBJ2-2|TRBV28|TRBD1|many
CASTSTGGNAGELFF
TGTGCCAGCACCTCCACAGGGGGCAACGCCGGGGAGCTGTTTTTT
>TRBJ1-4|TRBV7-2|NA|NA
CASSVDRPSTNEKLFF
TGTGCCAGCAGCGTAGACAGGCCGTCAACTAATGAAAAACTGTTTTTT
>TRBJ1-4|TRBV7-8|NA|many
CASRPGRANEKLFF
TGTGCCAGCAGGCCCGGACGTGCTAATGAAAAACTGTTTTTT
>TRBJ1-5|TRBV28|NA|NA
CASSSAVPSLANQPQHF
TGTGCCAGCAGTTCCGCAGTCCCCTCCCTAGCAAATCAGCCCCAGCATTTT
>TRBJ2-7|TRBV11-2|NA|few
CASSPPGAQSTYEQYF
TGTGCCAGCAGCCCACCTGGCGCCCAAAGCACCTACGAGCAGTACTTC
>TRBJ2-7|TRBV28|TRBD2|few
CASSFRRGVYSYEQYF
TGTGCCAGCAGTTTCCGTCGGGGGGTATACTCCTACGAGCAGTACTTC
>TRBJ2-7|TRBV6-1|TRBD2|many
CASSSPGLAGPLSYEQYF
TGTGCCAGCAGTTCGCCGGGACTAGCGGGACCTCTTTCCTACGAGCAGTACTTC